Following are 11 T cell receptor beta chains from one sample sequenced in a study of T cell responses to AZD1222 COVID-19 vaccine. Sequencing used immunoSEQ multiplex PCR; TCRdb keeps in-frame clones, though not all of them. The sample comprises some 180,000 clones, roughly 93% of which are singletons, and under 1.1% rests with the top ten. Sequencing used peripheral blood, obtained 28 days after the second dose of the MenACWY control vaccine. The source of these receptors is an adult who received the MenACWY meningococcal vaccine as a control.

This sequence joins TRBV4-2 and TRBJ2-3; 10 positions agree with TRBD2. CDR3 length equals 18 residues. V dropped 2 bases and J dropped 9; count of bases not matched to a gene: 17. Per germline, CDR1 LGHNA and CDR2 YNFKEQ. The chain's CDR3 is CASSQLLAGPSYSQTQYF. The DNA of the CDR3 is TGTGCCAGCAGCCAACTACTAGCGGGGCCCTCTTATTCACAGACGCAGTATTTT.

Comment on this clone: This sample includes further DNA sequences coding for the same CDR3. The chain employs TRBV3-1 (or the pseudogene TRBV3-2) and TRBJ1-2; no definite D call. The germline gives CDR1 LGHDT, CDR2 YNNKEL (reference sequence). Trimming removed 1 base from V and 4 bases from J, with 4 bases in between. CDR3 length: 12 residues. The CDR3 DNA follows: TGTGCCAGCAGCCAAGTGGGCTATGGCTACACCTTC. This gives the protein CASSQVGYGYTF.

The CDR3 spells CASSLDRIGGGYTF. The CDR3, as DNA: TGTGCCAGCTCCCTCGACAGAATCGGTGGAGGCTACACCTTC. This chain joins TRBV18 and TRBJ1-2; tentatively, D is TRBD1 (5 bases). CDR1 is KGHSH, CDR2 LQKENI, per germline. Trimming removed 6 bases at V and 8 bases at J, with 19 bases between. The CDR3 loop spans 14 amino acids.

This chain joins TRBV5-1 and TRBJ2-1; D is possibly TRBD1 or TRBD2 (5 bases each). Trimming stripped 0 bases from V and 2 bases from J, with 6 bases between. CDR1 is SGHRS and CDR2 is YFSETQ in the germline V gene. The CDR3 covers 14 residues. CDR3 amino acids: CASSLGGAYNEQFF. DNA of the CDR3: TGCGCCAGCAGCTTGGGAGGGGCCTACAATGAGCAGTTCTTC.

J is TRBJ2-1 and V is TRBV5-1; the D is unclear. CDR1 SGHRS and CDR2 YFSETQ come from the germline V gene. V was shortened by 1 base and J by 4 bases, with 6 bases between the two germline ends. The CDR3 length is 13 residues. The CDR3 sequence: CASSLRPYNEQFF. CDR3 in DNA: TGCGCCAGCAGCTTGCGGCCGTACAATGAGCAGTTCTTC.

V usage is TRBV5-1 and J usage is TRBJ1-1, with 7 positions matching TRBD1. The germline CDR1 and CDR2 sequences are SGHRS and YFSETQ. J lost 1 base, V lost 2 bases, and 8 bases had no gene match. This CDR3 contains 16 residues. CDR3 in amino acids: CASSFVAGTANTEAFF. The CDR3 region has the DNA TGCGCCAGCAGCTTTGTCGCGGGGACAGCGAACACTGAAGCTTTCTTT.

The chain joins TRBV28 to TRBJ2-1; unclear D gene. Trimming cost V 2 bases and J 7 bases, with 0 bases left between them. Germline V gene lookup returns CDR1 MDHEN and CDR2 SYDVKM. CDR3 length: 10 residues. The CDR3 sequence is CASSLNEQFF. The CDR3 DNA reads as TGTGCCAGCAGTTTAAATGAGCAGTTCTTC.

This clone was counted once. The V gene is TRBV24-1, the J gene TRBJ1-2, with a weak D call TRBD1 (6 bases). The V gene lost 4 bases and the J gene lost 1 base, with 15 bases spanning the gap. The CDR3 covers 16 residues. Germline assignment: CDR1 KGHDR and CDR2 SFDVKD. The CDR3 DNA reads TGTGCCACCAGTGAGACCCAGGGGATGGGTAACTATGGCTACACCTTC. Amino acids: CATSETQGMGNYGYTF.

The rearrangement joins TRBV5-4 to TRBJ2-7, with 11 bases that match TRBD1. V trimming: 3 bases; J trimming: 4 bases; junction bases outside the gene matches: 6. Germline V gives CDR1 SGHNT, CDR2 YYREEE (reference sequence). This CDR3 has 15 residues. Written as DNA, the CDR3 is TGTGCCAGCAGCTCCAGGGACAGGGGGAGTTACGAGCAGTACTTC. Amino acid sequence: CASSSRDRGSYEQYF.

The rearrangement uses TRBV4-2 and TRBJ2-7; TRBD1 agrees at 10 bases. Germline lookup yields CDR1 LGHNA and CDR2 YNFKEQ. The V segment lost 4 bases and the J segment 1 base; nucleotides outside the gene matches: 4. CDR3 size: 15 residues. CDR3 sequence (DNA): TGTGCCAGCAGCCCATCGGGACAGGGGTCCTACGAGCAGTACTTC. Translating gives CASSPSGQGSYEQYF.

This chain connects TRBV6-2 or TRBV6-3 to TRBJ2-3; 7 positions match TRBD2. Germline V gene sequence: CDR1 MNHEY, CDR2 SVGEGT. The CDR3 is 15 residues long. V dropped 2 bases and J dropped 3; count of bases not matched to a gene: 5. The CDR3 here is CASSYTGLFTDTQYF. As DNA, the CDR3 is TGTGCCAGCAGTTACACGGGACTATTTACAGATACGCAGTATTTT.